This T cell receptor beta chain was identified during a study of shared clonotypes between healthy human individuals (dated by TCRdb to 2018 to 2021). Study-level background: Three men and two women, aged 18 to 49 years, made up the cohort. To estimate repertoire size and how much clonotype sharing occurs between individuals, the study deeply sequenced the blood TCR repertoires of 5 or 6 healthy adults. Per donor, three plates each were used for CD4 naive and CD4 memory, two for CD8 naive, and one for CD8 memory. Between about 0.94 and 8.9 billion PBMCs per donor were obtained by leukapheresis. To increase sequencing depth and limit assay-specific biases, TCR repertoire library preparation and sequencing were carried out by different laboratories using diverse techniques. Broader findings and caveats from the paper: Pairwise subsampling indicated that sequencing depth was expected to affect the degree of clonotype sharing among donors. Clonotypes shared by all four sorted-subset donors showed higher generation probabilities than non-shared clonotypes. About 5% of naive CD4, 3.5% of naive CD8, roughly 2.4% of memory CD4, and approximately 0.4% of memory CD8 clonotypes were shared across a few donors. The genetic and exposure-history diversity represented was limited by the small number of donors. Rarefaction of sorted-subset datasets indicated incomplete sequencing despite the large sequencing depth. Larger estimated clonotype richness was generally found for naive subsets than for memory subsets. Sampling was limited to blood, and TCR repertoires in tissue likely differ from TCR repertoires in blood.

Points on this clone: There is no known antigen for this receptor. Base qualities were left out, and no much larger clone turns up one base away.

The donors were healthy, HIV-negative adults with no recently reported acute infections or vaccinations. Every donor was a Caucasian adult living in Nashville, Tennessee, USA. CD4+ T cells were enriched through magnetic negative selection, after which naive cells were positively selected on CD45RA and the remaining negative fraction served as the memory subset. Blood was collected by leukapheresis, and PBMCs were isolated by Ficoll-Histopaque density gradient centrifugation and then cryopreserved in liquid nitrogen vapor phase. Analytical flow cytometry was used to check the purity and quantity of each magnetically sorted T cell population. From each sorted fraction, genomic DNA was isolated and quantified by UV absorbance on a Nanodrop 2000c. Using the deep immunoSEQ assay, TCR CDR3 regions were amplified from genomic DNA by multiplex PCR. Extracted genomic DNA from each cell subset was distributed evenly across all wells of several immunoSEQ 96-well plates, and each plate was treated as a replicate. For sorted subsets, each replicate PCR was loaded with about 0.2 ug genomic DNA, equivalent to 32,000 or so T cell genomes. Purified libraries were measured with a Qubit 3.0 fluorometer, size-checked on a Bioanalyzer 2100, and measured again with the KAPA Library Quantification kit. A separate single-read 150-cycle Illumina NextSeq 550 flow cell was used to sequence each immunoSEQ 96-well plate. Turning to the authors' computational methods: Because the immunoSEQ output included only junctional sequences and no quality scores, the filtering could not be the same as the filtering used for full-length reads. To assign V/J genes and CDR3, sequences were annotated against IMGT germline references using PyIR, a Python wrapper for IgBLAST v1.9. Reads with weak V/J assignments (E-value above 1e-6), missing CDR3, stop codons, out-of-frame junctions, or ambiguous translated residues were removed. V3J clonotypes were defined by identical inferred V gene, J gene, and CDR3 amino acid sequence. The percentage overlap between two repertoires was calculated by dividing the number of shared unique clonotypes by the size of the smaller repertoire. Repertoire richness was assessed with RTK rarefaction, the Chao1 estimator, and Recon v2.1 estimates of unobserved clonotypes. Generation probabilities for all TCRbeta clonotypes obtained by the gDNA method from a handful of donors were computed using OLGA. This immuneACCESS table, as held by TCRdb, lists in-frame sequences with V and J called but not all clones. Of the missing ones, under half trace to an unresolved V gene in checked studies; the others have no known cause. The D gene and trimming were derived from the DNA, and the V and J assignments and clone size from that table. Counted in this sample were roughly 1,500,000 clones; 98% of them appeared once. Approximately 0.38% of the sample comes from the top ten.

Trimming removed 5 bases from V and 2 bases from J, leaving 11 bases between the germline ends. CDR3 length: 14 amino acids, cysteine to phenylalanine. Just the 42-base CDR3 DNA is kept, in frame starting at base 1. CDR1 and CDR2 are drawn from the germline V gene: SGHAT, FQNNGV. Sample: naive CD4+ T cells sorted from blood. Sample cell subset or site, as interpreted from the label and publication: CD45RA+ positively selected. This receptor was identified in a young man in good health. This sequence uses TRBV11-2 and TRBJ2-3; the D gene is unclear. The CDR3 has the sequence CASSPLRNTDTQYF. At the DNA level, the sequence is TGTGCCAGCAGCCCGCTCAGAAACACAGATACGCAGTATTTT. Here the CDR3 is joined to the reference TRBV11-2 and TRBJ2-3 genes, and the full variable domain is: EAGVAQSPRYKIIEKRQSVAFWCNPISGHATLYWYQQILGQGPKLLIQFQNNGVVDDSQLPKDRFSAERLKGVDSTLKIQPAKLEDSAVYLCASSPLRNTDTQYFGPGTRLTVL.